Each of the 29 T cell receptor beta chains below was sequenced from the same sample in a study of Graves' ophthalmopathy and Graves' hyperthyroidism. Amplification targeted the TCR beta CDR3 regions, with RNA transcripts as the source material. HTBI-primed first-round RT-PCR preceded second-round multiplex PCR. TCRdb re-derived calls from the multiplex PCR reads in MiXCR, one entry per CDR3 protein. The table shows about 160,000 distinct CDR3 sequences, with roughly 36% occurring only once. The sequencing input was peripheral blood. The receptors derive from a man younger than 40 with Graves' ophthalmopathy.

This clonotype was picked up many times. The J gene is TRBJ1-5, the V gene TRBV12-5; 10 bases match TRBD1. The CDR3 runs 17 residues. Germline V lookup: CDR1 LGHNT, CDR2 FRNRAP. Trimming cost V 0 bases and J 6 bases; bases outside gene matches: 8. The CDR3 spells CASGLVFRDRGFQPQHF. The CDR3 region has the DNA TGTGCTAGTGGTTTGGTCTTTCGGGACAGGGGATTTCAGCCCCAGCATTTT.

This clonotype was seen many times. This rearrangement joins TRBV28 to TRBJ2-7, with 9 positions matching TRBD2. The CDR3 is made up of 15 amino acids. Per germline, CDR1 MDHEN and CDR2 SYDVKM. J gave up 3 bases and V 5 bases, and 8 bases lay outside the gene matches. DNA of the CDR3: TGTGCCAGCAGTCCCCGCGGCGGGAGGGACTACGAGCAGTACTTC. As protein: CASSPRGGRDYEQYF.

The rearrangement links TRBV6-5 to TRBJ1-2; 8 nucleotides align to TRBD1. CDR3 length: 14 residues. J gave up 3 bases and V 4 bases, and 4 bases lay outside the gene matches. The germline CDR1 and CDR2 sequences are MNHEY and SVGAGI. The CDR3 DNA sequence: TGTGCCAGCAGTTCTGGGGGACAGGACTATGGCTACACCTTC. Protein sequence: CASSSGGQDYGYTF.

This rearrangement joins TRBV12-3 or TRBV12-4 to TRBJ1-6; TRBD1 agrees at 8 bases. Trimming at V came to 4 bases and at J to 5 bases, leaving 10 bases not matched to a gene. This CDR3 has 17 amino acids. As DNA, the CDR3 is TGTGCCAGCAGTTACCTCCCGACAGGGGTGGATAATTCACCCCTCCACTTT. Translation: CASSYLPTGVDNSPLHF.

Ten or more counts support this clonotype. V is TRBV20-1 and J is TRBJ2-2, with D unclear. Germline CDR1 and CDR2: DFQATT and SNEGSKA (reference sequence). This CDR3 region has 12 residues. V lost 1 base, J lost 8 bases, and 8 bases lay in between. The CDR3 nucleotides are TGCAGTGCTAGAGCCCCTGGGGGGGAGCTGTTTTTT. Protein sequence: CSARAPGGELFF.

This clonotype was counted ten times or more. The chain couples TRBV27 to TRBJ2-7; TRBD2 aligns across 8 bases. CDR1 is MNHEY, CDR2 SMNVEV, per germline (reference sequence). The CDR3 runs 15 residues. V was pared by 6 bases and J by 3 bases, with 10 bases of the junction left unmatched. The CDR3 nucleotides read TGTGCCAGCAGCCTCACAGCGGGAGTGGTCTACGAGCAGTACTTC. It yields the protein CASSLTAGVVYEQYF.

There are a few counts of this clonotype. The genes are TRBV24-1 and TRBJ2-7; 7 nucleotides align to TRBD1. This CDR3 comprises 14 residues. Trimming removed 5 bases from V and 4 bases from J; junction bases left unmatched: 7. Germline CDR1 and CDR2: KGHDR and SFDVKD. The CDR3, as DNA: TGTGCCACCAGTGGATCACCGGACAGGTACGAGCAGTACTTC. It translates to CATSGSPDRYEQYF.

In this sample, this clonotype turned up many times. The rearrangement joins TRBV12-3 or TRBV12-4 to TRBJ1-5; tentative D call: TRBD1 (5 bases). The CDR3 loop spans 15 amino acids. V was pared by 4 bases and J by 1 base, with 11 bases between. The chain's CDR3 is CASSSGPGSNQPQHF. The CDR3 DNA is TGTGCCAGCAGTTCGGGCCCAGGGAGCAATCAGCCCCAGCATTTT.

This chain links TRBV27 with TRBJ2-5; 12 nucleotides align to TRBD2. Germline V CDR1 and CDR2: MNHEY, SMNVEV (reference sequence). The CDR3 consists of 15 residues. The V and J ends lost 4 bases and 4 bases, in that order; junction bases with no gene match: 4. The CDR3 here is CASSSLGLAGETQYF. The CDR3 region has the DNA TGTGCCAGCAGTTCCCTGGGACTAGCGGGAGAGACCCAGTACTTC.

This clonotype occurred many times. The chain couples TRBV30 to TRBJ1-2, with 7 bases aligning to TRBD1. Germline loops: CDR1 GTSNPN, CDR2 SVGIG (reference sequence). The J segment lost 2 bases and the V segment lost 2 bases, leaving 5 bases of the junction unmatched. The CDR3 totals 14 residues. CDR3 DNA sequence: TGTGCCTGGAGTCCACAGGGGCAGAACTATGGCTACACCTTC. Residues: CAWSPQGQNYGYTF. The whole variable domain, remainder taken from reference TRBV30 and TRBJ1-2, is SQTIHQWPATLVQPVGSPLSLECTVEGTSNPNLYWYRQAAGRGLQLLFYSVGIGQISSEVPQNLSASRPQDRQFILSSKKLLLSDSGFYLCAWSPQGQNYGYTFGSGTRLTVV.

This clonotype occurred many times. The chain combines TRBV6-5 with TRBJ2-7; TRBD2 matches at 9 bases. Per germline, CDR1 MNHEY and CDR2 SVGAGI. This CDR3 has 17 amino acids. Trimming at V came to 0 bases and at J to 5 bases, leaving 11 bases not matched to a gene. This chain's CDR3 is CASSYSGLAGSGDEQYF. As DNA, the CDR3 is TGTGCCAGCAGTTACTCGGGTCTAGCGGGATCGGGTGACGAGCAGTACTTC.

This clonotype was found once. The chain links TRBV2 to TRBJ2-5, with 11 bases fitting TRBD2. V trimming: 5 bases; J trimming: 5 bases; junction bases outside the gene matches: 10. CDR3 length: 16 amino acids. Per the germline V gene, CDR1 is SNHLY and CDR2 is FYNNEI. Written as DNA, the CDR3 is TGTGCCAGCAGTCCACTACTAGCGGGAGTTGGTGAGACCCAGTACTTC. Translated: CASSPLLAGVGETQYF. The full variable domain, its missing parts supplied by reference TRBV2 and TRBJ2-5, is EPEVTQTPSHQVTQMGQEVILRCVPISNHLYFYWYRQILGQKVEFLVSFYNNEISEKSEIFDDQFSVERPDGSNFTLKIRSTKLEDSAMYFCASSPLLAGVGETQYFGPGTRLLVL.

This clonotype was detected ten times or more. This chain uses TRBV30 with TRBJ1-5, with 7 positions matching TRBD1. Looked up from germline, CDR1 is GTSNPN and CDR2 is SVGIG (reference sequence). The CDR3 runs 18 residues. V trimming: 2 bases; J trimming: 1 base; junction bases outside the gene matches: 14. The CDR3 sequence is CAWSLGQRAYRSNQPQHF. The CDR3 region has the DNA TGTGCCTGGAGTTTGGGACAGAGAGCTTATAGGAGCAATCAGCCCCAGCATTTT.

This clonotype was counted at least ten times. CDR3 coding DNA: TGTGCCAGCAGCCCCCGCCCCGACGGCCGACAGCCCCAGCATTTT. Protein sequence: CASSPRPDGRQPQHF. The chain has TRBV11-2 and TRBJ1-5; no definite D call. Trimming left V 5 bases short and J 7 bases short, with 18 bases between. The CDR3 spans 15 residues. The germline gives CDR1 SGHAT, CDR2 FQNNGV.

The rearrangement uses TRBV28 and TRBJ2-5; 9 bases are shared with TRBD2. The V gene's germline CDR1 is MDHEN and CDR2 SYDVKM. CDR3 size: 13 residues. Trimming removed 5 bases from V and 4 bases from J; junction bases left unmatched: 2. This chain's CDR3 is CASSGTSRETQYF. The CDR3, as DNA: TGTGCCAGCAGTGGGACTAGCAGAGAGACCCAGTACTTC.

This sequence joins TRBV20-1 and TRBJ1-1, with 7 bases that match TRBD1. The trim removed 3 bases at V and 0 bases at J, leaving 4 bases unmatched. Germline V gene lookup returns CDR1 DFQATT and CDR2 SNEGSKA (reference sequence). The CDR3 consists of 14 residues. CDR3 amino acids: CSARTGSMNTEAFF. In nucleotides, the CDR3 is TGCAGTGCTAGGACAGGGAGTATGAACACTGAAGCTTTCTTT.

This clonotype was seen repeatedly, ten times or more. The rearrangement joins TRBV12-3 or TRBV12-4 to TRBJ2-5, with 10 bases matching TRBD1. The length of the CDR3 is 14 residues. The junction had 5 bases not matched to a gene; V was cut back by 5 bases and J by 5 bases. The CDR3 coding sequence is TGTGCCAGCAGTATTGACAGGGGGCCTGAGACCCAGTACTTC. Translating gives CASSIDRGPETQYF.

Ten or more counts support this clonotype. J is TRBJ2-4 and V is TRBV30; maybe TRBD2 (5 bases). Trimming cost V 1 base and J 4 bases, with 5 bases left between them. Per the germline V gene, CDR1 is GTSNPN and CDR2 is SVGIG (reference sequence). The CDR3 totals 12 residues. The CDR3 sequence is CAWSGGKNIQYF. CDR3 nucleotide sequence: TGTGCCTGGAGTGGCGGGAAAAACATTCAGTACTTC.

This clonotype was observed many times. V usage is TRBV28 and J usage is TRBJ2-7, with D perhaps TRBD1 (5 bases). Deletions cut 5 bases from V and 0 bases from J, with 11 bases between. The CDR3 is made up of 14 amino acids. Looked up from germline, CDR1 is MDHEN and CDR2 is SYDVKM. CDR3 in DNA: TGTGCCAGCAGTCGAACAGGCTACTCCTACGAGCAGTACTTC. Translated, it gives CASSRTGYSYEQYF.

At least ten counts were recorded for this clonotype. This chain joins TRBV11-2 and TRBJ1-5; TRBD1 is a possible D gene (5 bases). V dropped 5 bases and J dropped 4 bases, with 21 bases sitting between them. The CDR3 has 17 residues. Germline V gene data show CDR1 as SGHAT and CDR2 as FQNNGV. This chain's CDR3 is CASSDRTTKEGNQPQHF. CDR3 bases: TGTGCCAGCAGCGATAGGACAACTAAGGAGGGAAATCAGCCCCAGCATTTT. Supplemented by reference TRBV11-2 and TRBJ1-5, the full variable domain reads EAGVAQSPRYKIIEKRQSVAFWCNPISGHATLYWYQQILGQGPKLLIQFQNNGVVDDSQLPKDRFSAERLKGVDSTLKIQPAKLEDSAVYLCASSDRTTKEGNQPQHFGDGTRLSIL.

This chain uses TRBV28 with TRBJ1-6, with D maybe TRBD1 (6 bases). Trimming stripped 6 bases from V and 7 bases from J, with 13 bases between. CDR1 is MDHEN, CDR2 SYDVKM, per germline. The CDR3 sequence is 14 residues long. CDR3 DNA: TGTGCCAGCAGACCGCAGGGACAAAATTCACCCCTCCACTTT. Translating it yields CASRPQGQNSPLHF. The full variable domain, its missing parts supplied by reference TRBV28 and TRBJ1-6, is DVKVTQSSRYLVKRTGEKVFLECVQDMDHENMFWYRQDPGLGLRLIYFSYDVKMKEKGDIPEGYSVSREKKERFSLILESASTNQTSMYLCASRPQGQNSPLHFGNGTRLTVT.

This clonotype was found many times. The gene calls are TRBV10-3 and TRBJ2-5, with D unclear. Germline values: CDR1 ENHRY, CDR2 SYGVKD. V lost 2 bases and J lost 5, with 9 bases in between. The CDR3 contains 13 residues. For the CDR3, the DNA is TGTGCCATCAGTGAGATAGAGATGGAGACCCAGTACTTC. It codes for CAISEIEMETQYF.

This clonotype has a count of ten or more. CDR3 coding DNA: TGTGCCAGCACCCCCAGGGGGAGTGTGACCTACGAGCAGTACTTC. Protein product: CASTPRGSVTYEQYF. The rearrangement uses TRBV7-2 and TRBJ2-7, with TRBD1 identical over 7 bases. The ends lost 7 bases at V and 2 bases at J; junction bases unmatched: 11. The V gene's germline CDR1 is SGHTA and CDR2 FQGNSA. CDR3 length: 15 residues.

This clonotype was counted many times. CDR3 DNA sequence: TGTGCCAGCAGCTTAGGCGGGGGGCGTGGACAGCCCCAGCATTTT. Protein: CASSLGGGRGQPQHF. The chain carries TRBV11-2 and TRBJ1-5, with D possibly being TRBD1 (6 bases). The CDR3 covers 15 residues. V was cut by 1 base and J by 7 bases, with 14 bases left in between. Germline V gives CDR1 SGHAT, CDR2 FQNNGV.

The chain is built from TRBV28 and TRBJ1-2; D may be TRBD1 (5 bases). CDR3 length equals 15 residues. Trimming took 6 bases from V and 2 from J, leaving 16 bases between them. CDR1 and CDR2 (germline): MDHEN, SYDVKM. CDR3 nucleotide sequence: TGTGCCAGCAGCGTATGGGACCGATCCAACTATGGCTACACCTTC. As protein: CASSVWDRSNYGYTF.

The V call is TRBV6-2 or TRBV6-3, the J call TRBJ1-5; D gene unclear. Germline V gene data show CDR1 as MNHEY and CDR2 as SVGEGT. The CDR3 is 14 residues long. With 10 bases removed from V and 2 bases from J, the gap between germline ends came to 15 bases. CDR3 in amino acids: CATQRENGNQPQHF. CDR3 sequence (DNA): TGTGCCACCCAGAGGGAGAATGGCAATCAGCCCCAGCATTTT.

This clonotype was detected many times. This chain connects TRBV28 to TRBJ2-7, with D possibly being TRBD1 or TRBD2 (5 bases each). V was clipped by 3 bases and J by 2 bases, with 26 bases between them. In germline, CDR1 is MDHEN, CDR2 SYDVKM. The CDR3 totals 19 residues. The CDR3 nucleotides read TGTGCCAGCAGTTTCCCATTTACCCAAACCGGGACCCAAACCTACGAGCAGTACTTC. Amino acids: CASSFPFTQTGTQTYEQYF.

This clonotype was seen ten or more times. V gene TRBV27 combines with J gene TRBJ1-1, with D possibly TRBD1 on 5 matching bases. The CDR3 loop spans 15 amino acids. V lost 6 bases and J 0 bases, leaving 14 bases between the germline ends. Germline V gives CDR1 MNHEY, CDR2 SMNVEV (reference sequence). The CDR3 protein is CASSLFGQVNTEAFF. Written as DNA, the CDR3 is TGTGCCAGCAGCCTTTTCGGACAAGTGAACACTGAAGCTTTCTTT.

This clonotype was seen at least ten times. The chain joins TRBV14 to TRBJ1-1, with D possibly matching TRBD1 (5 bases). The CDR3 spans 15 residues. The V gene lost 4 bases and the J gene lost 10 bases, with 22 bases spanning the gap. Germline lookup yields CDR1 SGHDN and CDR2 FVKESK. The CDR3 nucleotides are TGTGCCAGCAGCCTTACGGGGACGGCCAGTATCGTAGCTTTCTTT. Its protein product is CASSLTGTASIVAFF.